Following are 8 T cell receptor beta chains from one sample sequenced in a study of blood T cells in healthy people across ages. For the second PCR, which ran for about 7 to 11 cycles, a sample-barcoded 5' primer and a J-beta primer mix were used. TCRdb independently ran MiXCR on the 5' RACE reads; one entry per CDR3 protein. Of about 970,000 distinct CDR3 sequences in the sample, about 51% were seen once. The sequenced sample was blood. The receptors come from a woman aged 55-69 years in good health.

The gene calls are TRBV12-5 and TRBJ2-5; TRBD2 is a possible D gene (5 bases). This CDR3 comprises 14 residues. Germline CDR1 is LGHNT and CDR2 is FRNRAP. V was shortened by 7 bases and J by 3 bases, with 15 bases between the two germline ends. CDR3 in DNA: TGTGCTAGTGTGCCAAACACCGGGGAAGAGACCCAGTACTTC. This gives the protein CASVPNTGEETQYF.

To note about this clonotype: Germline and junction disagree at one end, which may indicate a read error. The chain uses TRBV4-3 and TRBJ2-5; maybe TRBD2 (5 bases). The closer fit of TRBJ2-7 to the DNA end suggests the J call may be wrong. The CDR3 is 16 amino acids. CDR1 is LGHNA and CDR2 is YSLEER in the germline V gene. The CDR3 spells CTSSQDWTSGTYEQYF. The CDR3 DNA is TGCACCAGCAGCCAAGATTGGACCTCGGGGACCTACGAGCAGTACTTC.

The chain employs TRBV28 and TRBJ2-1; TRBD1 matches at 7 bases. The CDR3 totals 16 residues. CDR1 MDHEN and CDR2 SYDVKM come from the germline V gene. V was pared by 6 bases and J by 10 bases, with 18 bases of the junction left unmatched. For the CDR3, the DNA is TGTGCCAGCAGCTTTTCACATGGGACAGAAGGTCGGGAGCAGTTCTTC. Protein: CASSFSHGTEGREQFF.

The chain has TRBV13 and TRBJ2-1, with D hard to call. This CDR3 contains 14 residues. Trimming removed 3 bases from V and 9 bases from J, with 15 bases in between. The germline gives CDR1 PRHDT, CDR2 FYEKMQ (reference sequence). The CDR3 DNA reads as TGTGCCAGCAGCTTGGGTGGATTGAGAATTGAGCAGTTCTTC. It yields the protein CASSLGGLRIEQFF.

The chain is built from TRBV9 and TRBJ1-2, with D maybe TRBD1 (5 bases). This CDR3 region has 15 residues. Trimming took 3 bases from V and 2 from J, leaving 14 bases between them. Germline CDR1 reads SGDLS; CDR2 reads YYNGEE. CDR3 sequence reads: CASSAEPTANYGYTF. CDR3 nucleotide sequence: TGTGCCAGCAGCGCCGAACCGACAGCCAACTATGGCTACACCTTC.

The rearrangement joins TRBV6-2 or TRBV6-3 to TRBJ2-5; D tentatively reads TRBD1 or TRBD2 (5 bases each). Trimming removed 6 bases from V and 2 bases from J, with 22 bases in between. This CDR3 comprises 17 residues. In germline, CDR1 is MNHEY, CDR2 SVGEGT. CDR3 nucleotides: TGTGCCAGCAGAAAAACGGGACCGCGGACACCTCAAGAGACCCAGTACTTC. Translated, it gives CASRKTGPRTPQETQYF.

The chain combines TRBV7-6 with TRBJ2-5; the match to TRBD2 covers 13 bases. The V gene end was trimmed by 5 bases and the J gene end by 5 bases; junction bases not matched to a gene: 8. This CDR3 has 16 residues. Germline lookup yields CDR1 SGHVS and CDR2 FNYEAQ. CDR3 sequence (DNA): TGTGCCAGCAGCATCGGACTAGCGGGAGCGGGGGAGACCCAGTACTTC. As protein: CASSIGLAGAGETQYF.

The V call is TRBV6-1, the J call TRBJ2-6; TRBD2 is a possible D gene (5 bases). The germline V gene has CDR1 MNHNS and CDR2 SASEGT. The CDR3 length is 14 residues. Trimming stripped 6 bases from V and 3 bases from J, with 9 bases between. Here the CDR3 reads CASRSGFGANVLTF. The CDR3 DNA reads TGTGCCAGCAGGTCGGGGTTTGGGGCCAACGTCCTGACTTTC.